This record covers a single T cell receptor beta chain. Its antigen is unidentified. It was by quantitative 5'-RACE with molecular barcodes that TCR beta libraries were made. TCRdb called the 5' RACE reads again in MiXCR, with one record for every CDR3 protein. This sample carries approximately 300,000 distinct CDR3 sequences, around 20% of them seen once, and the ten largest clones take about 3.5%. This sample is drawn from a study of CD8 T cells in ankylosing spondylitis. Study-wide results and caveats: A motif of roughly 8 highly homologous TCR beta variants was seen as apparently characteristic of ankylosing spondylitis blood. Significantly higher representation of disease-linked clones was reported for matched ankylosing spondylitis synovial fluid.

With V trimmed by 3 bases and J by 4 bases, 3 bases remained unmatched. Germline assignment: CDR1 SGDLS and CDR2 YYNGEE. The length of the CDR3 is 15 residues. Sequenced input: blood, either unsorted or a sorted T cell fraction (not recorded which). The TCR sequence derives from a female donor with ankylosing spondylitis or in good health (not recorded which). The chain combines TRBV9 with TRBJ2-1; 11 bases are a match to TRBD2. CDR3 region: CASSERLAGYNEQFF. The CDR3 DNA is TGTGCCAGCAGCGAGCGACTAGCGGGGTACAATGAGCAGTTCTTC.